The present T cell receptor (beta chain) was sequenced within a study of T cell changes during pregnancy in multiple sclerosis. There are 20 residues in the CDR3. CDR1 and CDR2 from the germline V gene are SGHTA and FQGTGA. With 1 base removed from V and 1 base from J, the gap between germline ends came to 20 bases. Generated by immunoSEQ multiplex PCR, the TCRdb table keeps only in-frame clones and is missing some. The sample holds about 40,000 clones; 90% to 95% are singletons and the top ten take approximately 1.6%. The V gene is TRBV7-3, the J gene TRBJ2-6; D is perhaps TRBD1 (6 bases). This clonotype was sampled from a female donor with multiple sclerosis, enrolled in a pregnancy study. Sequenced material: peripheral blood, taken in the third trimester of pregnancy. CDR3 region: CASSLSRGQSPKSGANVLTF. CDR3 DNA sequence: TGTGCCAGCAGCTTAAGCCGCGGACAGAGCCCTAAGTCTGGGGCCAACGTCCTGACTTTC.